This TCR beta chain was documented in a study of blood T cell repertoires in COVID-19. Study summary: Specimens from acute and convalescent COVID-19 originated in the United States, Italy and Spain. Nucleic acid was either cDNA or gDNA, and it came from T cells, B-cell-depleted T cells, or PBMCs.

Germline lookup yields CDR1 SEHNR and CDR2 FQNEAQ (reference sequence). Trimming pared 4 bases from V and 2 bases from J, leaving 20 bases between. The CDR3 is made up of 18 amino acids. Participant-reported clinical history was the basis for cohort assignment. Study processing details: Estimated nucleated cell counts came from reference gene primer amplification. Assay used: immunoSEQ multiplex PCR; TCRdb lists only in-frame clones, some missing. Clone size and V and J calls were adopted from that table, with D and trimming inferred from the DNA. The sample gives about 350,000 clones, roughly 90% of which show up once; 1% is in the top ten.

Sequencing used PBMCs or T cells enriched from blood (not recorded which). The chain has TRBV7-9 and TRBJ2-2, with D perhaps TRBD1 (7 bases). The TCR sequence derives from a woman aged 25 to 45 who had recovered from COVID-19. The CDR3 protein is CASSSLARGRGNTGELFF. The CDR3 nucleotides read TGTGCCAGCAGCTCCCTCGCTAGGGGGCGGGGAAACACCGGGGAGCTGTTTTTT.